This T cell receptor beta chain was sequenced during a study of shared clonotypes between healthy human individuals. Notes on this clone: The antigen is not known.

The material for each subset, its genomic DNA, was split evenly across several immunoSEQ plates. Produced via immunoSEQ multiplex PCR; TCRdb's table is partial and in-frame only. The sample consists of roughly 810,000 clones, roughly 96% of them appearing once. In the naive CD8 group, cells lacked CD45RO and were positively selected for CCR7, so terminally differentiated effector memory CD45RA+ cells were left out. Study-wide points: Non-shared clonotypes were found to have lower generation probabilities than the clonotypes that were shared by all four of the sorted-subset donors.

This clonotype was sampled from a man aged 25 to 40 in good health. The sequenced material came from naive CD8+ T cells sorted from blood.

The CDR3 DNA reads as TGTGCCAGCAGTTTTAGGCATTTTGTCTACGAGCAGTACTTC. Translating it yields CASSFRHFVYEQYF. The chain couples TRBV28 to TRBJ2-7; the D is unclear. CDR1 and CDR2 (germline): MDHEN, SYDVKM. The CDR3 has 14 residues. V was trimmed by 3 bases and J by 3 bases, leaving 12 bases between them.